The rows below give T cell receptor beta chains drawn from one sample of a study of T cell repertoires in cytomegalovirus infection. TCRdb called the reads again in MiXCR, with one record for every CDR3 protein. The data show over 50,000 distinct CDR3 sequences, 20% seen once. These receptors' antigens are unknown. Sample: CD8+ T cells from cultured PBMCs, taken from culture after CMV antigen stimulation. Receptor source: a human donor in good health (CMV status not recorded). Some clones in this sample may be carry-over from other donors' samples. Each CDR3 is given without its conserved first and last residue.

V gene: TRBV12-3/TRBV12-4
J gene: TRBJ1-2
CDR3 protein: ASGQGMDGYT

V gene: TRBV14
J gene: TRBJ2-2
CDR3 protein: ASSQELSRGELF

V gene: TRBV7-9
J gene: TRBJ2-4
CDR3 protein: ASSPLEGAKNIQY

V gene: TRBV2
J gene: TRBJ2-5
CDR3 protein: ASRSPNQETQY

V gene: TRBV29-1
J gene: TRBJ1-1
CDR3 protein: SVEGRADTEAF

V gene: TRBV6-2/TRBV6-3
J gene: TRBJ1-5
CDR3 protein: ASSPDRYNQPQH

V gene: TRBV7-9
J gene: TRBJ1-1
CDR3 protein: ASSHPDRNVNTEAF

V gene: TRBV5-1
J gene: TRBJ2-2
CDR3 protein: ASRVGRNTGELF

V gene: TRBV20-1
J gene: TRBJ1-4
CDR3 protein: SALRRNEKLF

V gene: TRBV4-1
J gene: TRBJ2-7
CDR3 protein: ASSQGSGGLGYEQY

V gene: TRBV19
J gene: TRBJ2-1
CDR3 protein: ASTFFLSLAGSSYNEQF

V gene: TRBV7-6
J gene: TRBJ1-5
CDR3 protein: ASSLEGVQPQH

V gene: TRBV11-2
J gene: TRBJ2-7
CDR3 protein: ASSLDRGQGANEQY

V gene: TRBV28
J gene: TRBJ1-2
CDR3 protein: ASNDGGETLNGYT

V gene: TRBV6-2/TRBV6-3
J gene: TRBJ2-7
CDR3 protein: ATQRDRGFRRGYEQY

V gene: TRBV30
J gene: TRBJ1-5
CDR3 protein: AWRSRGNSDQPQH

V gene: TRBV6-5
J gene: TRBJ2-1
CDR3 protein: ASSSGVNEQF

V gene: TRBV7-2
J gene: TRBJ1-1
CDR3 protein: ASSSLLAPSGTEAF

V gene: TRBV6-8
J gene: TRBJ2-7
CDR3 protein: ASSSSWGQTYEQY

V gene: TRBV12-3/TRBV12-4
J gene: TRBJ1-1
CDR3 protein: ASSPDRANTEAF

V gene: TRBV6-1
J gene: TRBJ2-5
CDR3 protein: ASRGESLQETQY

V gene: TRBV7-9
J gene: TRBJ2-5
CDR3 protein: ASRATGEETQY

V gene: TRBV7-9
J gene: TRBJ2-7
CDR3 protein: ASSLASGGTLPGEQY

V gene: TRBV7-2
J gene: TRBJ1-1
CDR3 protein: ASSPGKNTEAF

V gene: TRBV11-2
J gene: TRBJ2-7
CDR3 protein: ASSLCPVPSSYEQY

V gene: TRBV7-6
J gene: TRBJ2-7
CDR3 protein: ASSSAPGDAYEQY

V gene: TRBV6-1
J gene: TRBJ2-3
CDR3 protein: ASSAGAGADTQY

V gene: TRBV12-5
J gene: TRBJ1-2
CDR3 protein: ASGPRVGEGGVDGYT

V gene: TRBV7-2
J gene: TRBJ1-4
CDR3 protein: ASSLRREKEKLF

V gene: TRBV9
J gene: TRBJ2-1
CDR3 protein: ASSDPLQGGPYEQF

V gene: TRBV4-1
J gene: TRBJ1-1
CDR3 protein: ASSQERRNTEAF

V gene: TRBV18
J gene: TRBJ2-1
CDR3 protein: ASSPSLAASYNEQF

V gene: TRBV12-3/TRBV12-4
J gene: TRBJ1-5
CDR3 protein: ASSLGGDQPQH

V gene: TRBV10-3
J gene: TRBJ1-4
CDR3 protein: AISEFRGESDEKLF

V gene: TRBV6-2/TRBV6-3
J gene: TRBJ1-5
CDR3 protein: ASSSPERQPQH

V gene: TRBV9
J gene: TRBJ1-6
CDR3 protein: ASSVGRGLVSPLH

V gene: TRBV12-5
J gene: TRBJ2-1
CDR3 protein: ASGLDSSGGNEQF

V gene: TRBV7-2
J gene: TRBJ2-7
CDR3 protein: ASQGRIIYEQY

V gene: TRBV6-4
J gene: TRBJ2-1
CDR3 protein: ASTAGTTSYNEQF

V gene: TRBV5-8
J gene: TRBJ2-5
CDR3 protein: ASRIERDRGQETQY

V gene: TRBV7-9
J gene: TRBJ2-3
CDR3 protein: ASSFQITDTQY

V gene: TRBV12-3/TRBV12-4
J gene: TRBJ2-7
CDR3 protein: ASSLGLAGGYEQY

V gene: TRBV20-1
J gene: TRBJ1-1
CDR3 protein: SARDSGGNTEAF

V gene: TRBV7-8
J gene: TRBJ1-5
CDR3 protein: ASSLSRRDQPQH

V gene: TRBV7-2
J gene: TRBJ1-3
CDR3 protein: ASSLYPSLSGNTIY